This passage covers 9 T cell receptor beta chains from one sample sequenced in a study of technical replicates of blood from several donors (dated by TCRdb to about 2017). The library relied on the immunoSEQ multiplex PCR assay. TCRdb mirrors the immuneACCESS table, restricted to in-frame sequences. Some clones are absent from its copies; in checked studies, under half trace to an unresolved V gene, and the reason for the others is unknown. The sample records approximately 76,000 clones, 90% to 95% of which are singletons. Around 0.24% of the sample is held by the ten biggest clonotypes. The sample comprised T cells isolated from PBMCs. The receptors shown here come from a human donor in good health.

This clone has more than one count but fewer than ten. The chain couples TRBV10-1 to TRBJ2-7; TRBD2 agrees at 11 bases. J gave up 6 bases and V 2 bases, and 3 bases lay outside the gene matches. Looked up from germline, CDR1 is WNHNN and CDR2 is SYGVQD (reference sequence). The CDR3 runs 14 residues. CDR3 in amino acids: CASSEGSGRAEQYF. As DNA, the CDR3 is TGCGCCAGCAGTGAGGGTAGCGGGAGGGCCGAGCAGTACTTC.

The genes are TRBV28 and TRBJ2-1; a weak D match, TRBD2 (6 bases). Germline V gene lookup returns CDR1 MDHEN and CDR2 SYDVKM. The V and J ends lost 4 bases and 1 base respectively, with 11 bases between them. The CDR3 is 15 residues long. The CDR3, as DNA: TGTGCCAGCAGTTCCCCGACTAGTTCCTACAATGAGCAGTTCTTC. Protein product: CASSSPTSSYNEQFF.

The chain uses TRBV5-1 and TRBJ2-1; 8 bases line up with TRBD2. Trimming at V came to 6 bases and at J to 6 bases, leaving 8 bases not matched to a gene. The CDR3 totals 14 residues. Looked up from germline, CDR1 is SGHRS and CDR2 is YFSETQ. The CDR3 loop is CASNLAGISNEQFF. The CDR3 nucleotides read TGCGCCAGCAACCTAGCGGGCATTAGCAATGAGCAGTTCTTC.

The chain has TRBV11-3 and TRBJ2-3; D not certain. Germline V lookup: CDR1 SGHNT, CDR2 YENEEA. The CDR3 runs to 14 residues. V lost 6 bases to trimming and J lost 0 bases, with 10 bases between them. The CDR3 bases are TGTGCCAGCAGGAATACCTATAGCACAGATACGCAGTATTTT. Translating gives CASRNTYSTDTQYF. Combining the CDR3 with reference TRBV11-3 and TRBJ2-3 gives the whole variable domain EAGVVQSPRYKIIEKKQPVAFWCNPISGHNTLYWYLQNLGQGPELLIRYENEEAVDDSQLPKDRFSAERLKGVDSTLKIQPAELGDSAVYLCASRNTYSTDTQYFGPGTRLTVL.

The chain is built from TRBV13 and TRBJ1-2; D may be TRBD1 (5 bases). This CDR3 has 14 residues. Germline V lookup: CDR1 PRHDT, CDR2 FYEKMQ (reference sequence). Trimming took off 2 bases at V and 4 bases at J, with 11 bases between the two ends. The CDR3 DNA reads TGTGCCAGCAGCTTATATACAGGAACCTATGGCTACACCTTC. It is translated as CASSLYTGTYGYTF. The full variable domain, with the rest looked up from reference TRBV13 and TRBJ1-2, is AAGVIQSPRHLIKEKRETATLKCYPIPRHDTVYWYQQGPGQDPQFLISFYEKMQSDKGSIPDRFSAQQFSDYHSELNMSSLELGDSALYFCASSLYTGTYGYTFGSGTRLTVV.

The chain employs TRBV23-1 and TRBJ1-4, with a tentative D call TRBD1 (5 bases). TRBV23-1 is treated as an ORF (open reading frame) with a function not yet certain. The CDR3 covers 15 residues. V was trimmed by 0 bases and J by 2 bases, leaving 7 bases between them. The CDR3 DNA reads TGCGCCAGCAGTCAATCCCGGGGGACTAATGAAAAACTGTTTTTT. Residues: CASSQSRGTNEKLFF.

The chain employs TRBV7-9 and TRBJ2-7; TRBD1 matches 8 bases. The V and J ends lost 1 base and 6 bases, in that order; junction bases with no gene match: 8. The CDR3 runs to 15 residues. Per the germline V gene, CDR1 is SEHNR and CDR2 is FQNEAQ (reference sequence). CDR3 residues: CASSLGTGSLIEQYF. The CDR3 nucleotides are TGTGCCAGCAGCTTAGGGACAGGGTCCCTCATCGAGCAGTACTTC.

The V and J genes are TRBV5-6 and TRBJ2-3; TRBD2 matches 12 bases. V gave up 2 bases and J gave up 4 bases; unmatched junction bases: 5. The CDR3 runs 16 residues. CDR1 and CDR2 (germline): SGHDT, YYEEEE. CDR3 DNA sequence: TGTGCCAGCAGCTTCGGGACTAGCGGGCTTCCAGATACGCAGTATTTT. It is translated as CASSFGTSGLPDTQYF.

This chain uses TRBV7-9 with TRBJ2-3; TRBD1 agrees at 7 bases. The junction had 7 bases not matched to a gene; V was cut back by 4 bases and J by 0 bases. Germline CDR1 SEHNR, CDR2 FQNEAQ (reference sequence). This CDR3 is 16 amino acids long. CDR3 sequence reads: CASSSPRDSSTDTQYF. The CDR3 bases are TGTGCCAGCAGCTCCCCCCGGGACAGCAGCACAGATACGCAGTATTTT.